Shown below are 11 T cell receptor beta chains from a single sample sequenced in a study of blood T cells in healthy people across ages. A second PCR, run for roughly 7 to 11 cycles, used a sample-barcoded 5' primer plus a J-beta primer mix. Each CDR3 protein is one row after TCRdb ran MiXCR on the 5' RACE reads. The table records approximately 800,000 distinct CDR3 sequences, 35% to 40% of them present only once. The source material was blood. These receptors originate from a man younger than 35 in good health.

Ten or more counts support this clonotype. V gene TRBV7-2 combines with J gene TRBJ2-1; D may be TRBD1 (6 bases). The germline gives CDR1 SGHTA, CDR2 FQGNSA. The V gene lost 5 bases and the J gene lost 2 bases, with 13 bases spanning the gap. The CDR3 is 15 amino acids. The DNA for the CDR3 is TGTGCCAGCAGCCCCCAACAGGGAGCCTACAATGAGCAGTTCTTC. Its protein is CASSPQQGAYNEQFF.

The V call is TRBV20-1, the J call TRBJ1-1, with D tentatively TRBD1 (5 bases). Germline CDR1 is DFQATT and CDR2 is SNEGSKA (reference sequence). The CDR3 spans 14 residues. Trimming took off 0 bases at V and 10 bases at J, with 18 bases between the two ends. DNA for the CDR3: TGCAGTGCTAGAGATAGGGACGGGGGGTCGGTAGCTTTCTTT. Protein sequence: CSARDRDGGSVAFF.

This clonotype has only a few counts. The chain employs TRBV10-3 and TRBJ1-2, with TRBD1 matching 7 bases. This CDR3 is 14 amino acids long. Germline assignment: CDR1 ENHRY and CDR2 SYGVKD. Trimming took 7 bases from V and 2 from J; bases not matched to a gene: 7. The CDR3 DNA reads as TGTGCCATCACCATCTCGACAGGGAACTATGGCTACACCTTC. It codes for CAITISTGNYGYTF.

Details on this clonotype: The germline gene is not matched at one end of the junction; a read error may be the cause. CDR3 region: CAGSENHPDTQYF. Written as DNA, the CDR3 is TGTGCCGGCAGTGAGAATCACCCCGATACGCAGTATTTT. The rearrangement joins TRBV6-4 to TRBJ2-3; D remains unclear. The CDR3 runs 13 residues. The germline V gene has CDR1 MRHNA and CDR2 SNTAGT.

The genes are TRBV7-9 and TRBJ2-7; TRBD2 matches 8 bases. The germline V gene encodes CDR1 SEHNR and CDR2 FQNEAQ (reference sequence). The CDR3 has 13 amino acids. V gave up 5 bases and J gave up 9 bases; unmatched junction bases: 9. The CDR3: CASSPGGRVAQYF. DNA of the CDR3: TGTGCCAGCAGCCCGGGGGGGAGAGTCGCGCAGTACTTC.

The J gene is TRBJ2-1, the V gene TRBV28, with D possibly being TRBD2 (6 bases). V shed 6 bases and J shed 13 bases, with 22 bases lying between them. Germline CDR1 is MDHEN and CDR2 is SYDVKM. This CDR3 spans 14 amino acids. In nucleotides, the CDR3 is TGTGCCAGCAGCCCCGCTTTTGATCGGGAGACCCAGTTCTTC. It specifies CASSPAFDRETQFF. Combining the CDR3 with reference TRBV28 and TRBJ2-1 gives the whole variable domain DVKVTQSSRYLVKRTGEKVFLECVQDMDHENMFWYRQDPGLGLRLIYFSYDVKMKEKGDIPEGYSVSREKKERFSLILESASTNQTSMYLCASSPAFDRETQFFGPGTRLTVL.

V usage is TRBV5-1 and J usage is TRBJ1-1; 9 bases line up with TRBD1. Germline values: CDR1 SGHRS, CDR2 YFSETQ. With 4 bases clipped from V and 1 base from J, the junction kept 11 bases outside the gene matches. This CDR3 region has 17 residues. The CDR3: CASSPSPGQGPNTEAFF. CDR3 DNA sequence: TGCGCCAGCAGCCCCTCCCCGGGACAGGGCCCGAACACTGAAGCTTTCTTT. Based on the CDR3 plus reference TRBV5-1 and TRBJ1-1, the full variable domain is KAGVTQTPRYLIKTRGQQVTLSCSPISGHRSVSWYQQTPGQGLQFLFEYFSETQRNKGNFPGRFSGRQFSNSRSEMNVSTLELGDSALYLCASSPSPGQGPNTEAFFGQGTRLTVV.

This clonotype has only a few counts. This may be a read error, as it is one base from a much larger clone. The rearrangement joins TRBV7-2 to TRBJ2-3, with 8 bases lining up with TRBD2. The germline V gene has CDR1 SGHTA and CDR2 FQGNSA. CDR3 size: 14 residues. The CDR3 loop is CASSLVGGADAQYF. The CDR3 bases are TGTGCCAGCAGCTTAGTCGGGGGGGCAGATGCGCAGTATTTT.

The V gene is TRBV29-1, the J gene TRBJ2-3, with D perhaps matching TRBD2 (5 bases). The germline V and J ends were trimmed by 6 bases and 4 bases, with 17 bases remaining between them. The CDR3 spans 14 residues. Germline loops: CDR1 SQVTM, CDR2 ANQGSEA. The CDR3 DNA reads TGCAGCGTGGCGCGGGCAAATCGGGCAGATACGCAGTATTTT. Protein sequence: CSVARANRADTQYF.

The J gene is TRBJ1-2, the V gene TRBV7-6; D is possibly TRBD1 (6 bases). CDR1 is SGHVS, CDR2 FNYEAQ, per germline. This CDR3 region has 16 residues. V was shortened by 1 base and J by 4 bases, with 16 bases between the two germline ends. CDR3 residues: CASSLVGGQGSYGYTF. CDR3 nucleotide sequence: TGTGCCAGCAGCTTAGTAGGGGGGCAGGGAAGCTATGGCTACACCTTC.

This clonotype was counted a few times. The chain carries TRBV2 and TRBJ2-1; the match to TRBD2 covers 10 bases. Germline CDR1 is SNHLY and CDR2 is FYNNEI. J gave up 7 bases and V 3 bases, and 9 bases lay outside the gene matches. The length of the CDR3 is 16 residues. The CDR3 region has the DNA TGTGCCAGCAGTGACAATGAGCGGGGGGGCCGGAATGAGCAGTTCTTC. It translates to CASSDNERGGRNEQFF.